The 12 T cell receptor beta chains below come from one sample, sequenced in a study of OX40 agonist ivuxolimab in advanced cancers. Profiled with immunoSEQ multiplex PCR; TCRdb holds only in-frame clones, not every one. This table holds 28,000 or so clones, more than 90% found once. The material sequenced was CD4+ or CD8+ T cells sorted from blood, taken in a trial of the OX40 agonist ivuxolimab. The receptors were gathered from an adult with an advanced solid tumor such as melanoma, head and neck, liver or kidney cancer.

This clone turned up a few times. The chain combines TRBV12-2 with TRBJ1-1. TRBV12-2 is assigned pseudogene status. The CDR3 runs 12 residues. The CDR3 DNA is TGTGCAAGCCCGAAGGGTATTCGTCCAGCTTTCTTT. This sequence encodes CASPKGIRPAFF.

This clone came up a few times. The J gene is TRBJ1-1, the V gene TRBV19; 9 bases fit TRBD1. Germline V gene data show CDR1 as LNHDA and CDR2 as SQIVND (reference sequence). The junction had 0 bases not matched to a gene; V was cut back by 3 bases and J by 1 base. The CDR3 is 14 residues long. The CDR3 spells CASSMGQGNTEAFF. The CDR3 region has the DNA TGTGCCAGTAGTATGGGACAGGGGAACACTGAAGCTTTCTTT.

The chain recombines TRBV6-5 with TRBJ2-2; D is uncertain. Per germline, CDR1 MNHEY and CDR2 SVGAGI. CDR3 length equals 12 residues. V was pared by 3 bases and J by 11 bases, with 10 bases between. CDR3 bases: TGTGCCAGCAGTTATTCGCCAACCGAGCTGTTTTTT. This codes for CASSYSPTELFF.

The V call is TRBV2, the J call TRBJ2-1; D perhaps matches TRBD1 (5 bases). V gave up 2 bases and J gave up 6 bases, with 14 bases separating them. This CDR3 comprises 15 residues. The germline V gene has CDR1 SNHLY and CDR2 FYNNEI. The CDR3 DNA is TGTGCCAGCAGTGAAACTTTTGGACAAGCCAATGAGCAGTTCTTC. Translation: CASSETFGQANEQFF.

V and J are TRBV19 and TRBJ1-2; a weak D match, TRBD1 (5 bases). Germline lookup yields CDR1 LNHDA and CDR2 SQIVND (reference sequence). The CDR3 spans 11 residues. V lost 11 bases to trimming and J lost 8 bases, with 15 bases between them. The CDR3 DNA is TGTGCCGGAGGAGGGGTCGGCGGCTACACCTTC. Translated: CAGGGVGGYTF. The full variable domain, rest sourced from reference TRBV19 and TRBJ1-2, is DGGITQSPKYLFRKEGQNVTLSCEQNLNHDAMYWYRQDPGQGLRLIYYSQIVNDFQKGDIAEGYSVSREKKESFPLTVTSAQKNPTAFYLCAGGGVGGYTFGSGTRLTVV.

The V gene is TRBV2, the J gene TRBJ1-5; D gene ambiguous. The CDR3 runs 14 residues. CDR1 is SNHLY and CDR2 is FYNNEI in the germline V gene. V lost 7 bases, J lost 0 bases, and 10 bases lay in between. The CDR3: CASMRAASNQPQHF. The DNA of the CDR3 is TGTGCCAGCATGAGGGCAGCTAGCAATCAGCCCCAGCATTTT.

This clone was seen just once. This chain uses TRBV9 with TRBJ2-7; 8 positions agree with TRBD2. J lost 4 bases, V lost 2 bases, and 11 bases had no gene match. Germline CDR1 and CDR2: SGDLS and YYNGEE. The CDR3 loop spans 16 amino acids. CDR3 region: CASSVCVGLAVYEQYF. CDR3 nucleotides: TGTGCCAGCAGCGTTTGCGTTGGACTAGCAGTTTACGAGCAGTACTTC.

The chain employs TRBV5-4 and TRBJ1-5; D is uncertain. Trimming stripped 4 bases from V and 4 bases from J, with 9 bases between. The CDR3 is made up of 13 amino acids. In germline, CDR1 is SGHNT, CDR2 YYREEE (reference sequence). As DNA, the CDR3 is TGTGCCAGCAGCCCAGACGGGAATCAGCCCCAGCATTTT. It translates to CASSPDGNQPQHF.

The chain uses TRBV2 and TRBJ2-3; no definite D call. The V end lost 8 bases, the J end lost 2 bases, and 14 bases lay between the germline ends. This CDR3 has 14 residues. Germline loops: CDR1 SNHLY, CDR2 FYNNEI. The CDR3 spells CASYPAGFTDTQYF. In DNA form, the CDR3 reads TGTGCCAGCTATCCCGCAGGATTCACAGATACGCAGTATTTT.

This chain joins TRBV5-1 and TRBJ2-1; weak D call: TRBD2 (5 bases). Trimming took 6 bases from V and 6 from J, leaving 13 bases between them. In germline, CDR1 is SGHRS, CDR2 YFSETQ. The CDR3 spans 13 residues. CDR3 amino acids: CASTAASPNEQFF. The CDR3 nucleotides read TGCGCCAGCACCGCGGCTAGCCCCAATGAGCAGTTCTTC.

The chain uses TRBV27 and TRBJ1-5, with D possibly TRBD1 on 6 matching bases. CDR1 is MNHEY, CDR2 SMNVEV, per germline (reference sequence). The ends were cut back, 5 bases at V and 2 bases at J, with 10 bases in the middle. The CDR3 is 14 amino acids. Here the CDR3 DNA reads TGTGCCAGCAGTCCAAGACAGGGCAATCAGCCCCAGCATTTT. This encodes CASSPRQGNQPQHF.

This clone was seen more than once but under ten times. V usage is TRBV5-1 and J usage is TRBJ1-1; D is perhaps TRBD1 (5 bases). Trimming shortened V by 7 bases and J by 2 bases, and 15 bases separated the two germline ends. Germline CDR1 SGHRS, CDR2 YFSETQ. This CDR3 comprises 14 residues. CDR3 in DNA: TGCGCCAGCGCCACCGGGACGGTAAACACTGAAGCTTTCTTT. Its protein product is CASATGTVNTEAFF.